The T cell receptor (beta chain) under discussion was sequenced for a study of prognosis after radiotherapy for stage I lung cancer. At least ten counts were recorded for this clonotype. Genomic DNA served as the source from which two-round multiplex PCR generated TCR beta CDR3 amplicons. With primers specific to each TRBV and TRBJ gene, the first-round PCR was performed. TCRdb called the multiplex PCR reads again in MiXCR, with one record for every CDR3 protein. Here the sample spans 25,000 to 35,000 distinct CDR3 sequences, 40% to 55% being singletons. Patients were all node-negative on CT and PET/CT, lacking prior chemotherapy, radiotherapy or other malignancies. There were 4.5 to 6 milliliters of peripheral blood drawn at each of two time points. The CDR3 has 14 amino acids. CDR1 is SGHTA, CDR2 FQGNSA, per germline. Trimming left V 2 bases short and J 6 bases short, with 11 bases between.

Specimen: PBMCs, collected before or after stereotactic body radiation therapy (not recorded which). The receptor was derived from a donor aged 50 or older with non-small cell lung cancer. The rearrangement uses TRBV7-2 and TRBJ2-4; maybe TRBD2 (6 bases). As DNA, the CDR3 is TGTGCCAGCAGCTTACAGTGGGAGGCAAACATTCAGTACTTC. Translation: CASSLQWEANIQYF. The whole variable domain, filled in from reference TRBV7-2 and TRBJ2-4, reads GAGVSQSPSNKVTEKGKDVELRCDPISGHTALYWYRQSLGQGLEFLIYFQGNSAPDKSGLPSDRFSAERTGGSVSTLTIQRTQQEDSAVYLCASSLQWEANIQYFGAGTRLSVL.